This TCR beta chain was profiled in a study of blood T cell repertoires in COVID-19. At the level of the study: Sites across the United States, Italy and Spain contributed samples from acute and convalescent COVID-19. From T cells, B-cell-depleted T cells, or PBMCs came the material, which was cDNA or gDNA.

The CDR3 is 11 residues long. Deletions cut 6 bases from V and 9 bases from J, with 9 bases between. Per the study methods: Counts of nucleated cells, estimated from reference gene primer amplification, were obtained. TCRdb's table, derived via immunoSEQ multiplex PCR, lists solely in-frame clones and lacks some. Clone size and the V and J calls come from that table; the DNA yielded D and trimming. Counted here are a few hundred thousand clones, 85% to 90% occurring once; the ten biggest clones make up 4% to 5%. This TCR derives from a woman in her 40s who had recovered from COVID-19. The sequencing sample was made of peripheral blood. The gene calls are TRBV12-3 or TRBV12-4 and TRBJ2-1, with no clear D. The CDR3 reads CASSRLGEQFF. The CDR3 coding sequence is TGTGCCAGCAGCAGACTTGGTGAGCAGTTCTTC.